Presented here are 8 T cell receptor beta chains from one specimen sequenced in a study of cytomegalovirus exposure and HLA in healthy donors. The PCR ran on 60 Vbeta and 13 Jbeta primers. TCRdb keeps only in-frame clones here, not all; method: immunoSEQ multiplex PCR. The profile shows 200,000 or so clones, about 80% of them singletons. The sequenced sample was PBMCs. The source is a woman aged 30 to 39 in good health and CMV-seronegative.

The V call is TRBV5-1, the J call TRBJ2-3; 10 positions agree with TRBD1. The V and J ends lost 4 bases and 3 bases, in that order; junction bases with no gene match: 5. CDR1 and CDR2 from the germline V gene are SGHRS and YFSETQ. The CDR3 extends over 15 amino acids. CDR3 in DNA: TGCGCCAGCAGCCGGGGACAGGGGCTTACAGATACGCAGTATTTT. It translates to CASSRGQGLTDTQYF.

Here the CDR3 reads CASSLAAGRTGELFF. DNA of the CDR3: TGTGCCAGCAGCTTAGCGGCAGGGCGCACCGGGGAGCTGTTTTTT. The chain combines TRBV7-9 with TRBJ2-2, with D maybe TRBD1 (5 bases). The CDR3 has 15 amino acids. With 0 bases removed from V and 4 bases from J, the gap between germline ends came to 9 bases. The germline V gene has CDR1 SEHNR and CDR2 FQNEAQ (reference sequence).

This CDR3 is CASSPLAGDLDTQYF. CDR3 DNA sequence: TGTGCCAGCAGCCCACTAGCGGGGGATCTGGATACGCAGTATTTT. This chain uses TRBV7-3 with TRBJ2-3; 11 nucleotides align to TRBD2. The CDR3 is made up of 15 amino acids. The germline V gene has CDR1 SGHTA and CDR2 FQGTGA. With V trimmed by 5 bases and J by 6 bases, 7 bases remained unmatched. Full variable domain (rest looked up from reference TRBV7-3 and TRBJ2-3): GAGVSQTPSNKVTEKGKYVELRCDPISGHTALYWYRQSLGQGPEFLIYFQGTGAADDSGLPNDRFFAVRPEGSVSTLKIQRTERGDSAVYLCASSPLAGDLDTQYFGPGTRLTVL.

The V and J genes are TRBV5-8 and TRBJ2-7, with D perhaps matching TRBD1 (5 bases). V lost 1 base, J lost 2 bases, and 10 bases lay in between. Germline lookup yields CDR1 SGHTS and CDR2 YDEGEE. The CDR3 contains 14 residues. CDR3 sequence reads: CASSLQAGTYEQYF. In nucleotides, the CDR3 is TGTGCCAGCAGCTTGCAGGCAGGGACCTACGAGCAGTACTTC. Variable domain in full (rest from reference TRBV5-8 and TRBJ2-7): EAGVTQSPTHLIKTRGQQATLRCSPISGHTSVYWYQQALGLGLQFLLWYDEGEERNRGNFPPRFSGRQFPNYSSELNVNALELEDSALYLCASSLQAGTYEQYFGPGTRLTVT.

This sequence joins TRBV30 and TRBJ1-1; no reliable D call. Germline V CDR1 and CDR2: GTSNPN, SVGIG (reference sequence). V was trimmed by 0 bases and J by 4 bases, leaving 9 bases between them. This CDR3 is built from 13 residues. The CDR3 nucleotides read TGTGCCTGGAGTGTAGTCAGCGGCACTGAAGCTTTCTTT. Protein: CAWSVVSGTEAFF.

The rearrangement uses TRBV5-1 and TRBJ1-1, with 8 bases aligning to TRBD1. The CDR3 is 14 amino acids. Trimming cost V 0 bases and J 5 bases; bases outside gene matches: 3. Germline lookup yields CDR1 SGHRS and CDR2 YFSETQ. The CDR3: CASSLGDRTTEAFF. CDR3 coding DNA: TGCGCCAGCAGCTTGGGGGACAGGACTACTGAAGCTTTCTTT.

This clone came up a few times. The rearrangement links TRBV5-1 to TRBJ2-3; TRBD2 is a possible D gene (5 bases). The CDR3 loop spans 14 amino acids. V was trimmed by 3 bases and J by 2 bases, leaving 10 bases between them. Germline values: CDR1 SGHRS, CDR2 YFSETQ. Here the CDR3 DNA reads TGCGCCAGCAGCTCACGGGGAGACACAGATACGCAGTATTTT. Translation: CASSSRGDTDTQYF.

The chain has TRBV10-3 and TRBJ1-2; TRBD1 matches 9 bases. The CDR3 covers 14 residues. CDR1 and CDR2 (germline): ENHRY, SYGVKD. J gave up 5 bases and V 0 bases, and 1 base lay outside the gene matches. This CDR3 is CAISESGTGYGYTF. CDR3 DNA: TGTGCCATCAGTGAGTCTGGGACAGGGTATGGCTACACCTTC.